This T cell receptor beta chain was recovered during a study of glioma-infiltrating T cells after dendritic cell vaccination. Germline V gene sequence: CDR1 MNHNS, CDR2 SASEGT. The CDR3 extends over 15 amino acids. The germline V and J ends were trimmed by 2 bases and 6 bases, with 13 bases remaining between them. The data were produced by immunoSEQ multiplex PCR, yet TCRdb's version contains in-frame clones alone and is incomplete. The sample contains about 25,000 clones, about 90% of which appear only once. Time point denoted: after dendritic cell vaccination, including at tumor progression/relapse.

Sequences were derived from blood, sampled after dendritic cell vaccination. This clonotype was sampled from a human donor with glioblastoma. The chain employs TRBV6-1 and TRBJ1-4; the D gene is possibly TRBD1 (6 bases). The CDR3 nucleotides are TGTGCCAGCAGTGAATATGGACAGACGGATGAAAAACTGTTTTTT. This codes for CASSEYGQTDEKLFF.